A selection of T cell receptor beta chains follows, all from one sample in a study of cytomegalovirus exposure and HLA in healthy donors. Some clones are missing from TCRdb's copy, which holds only in-frame ones; the method was immunoSEQ multiplex PCR. The sample contains some 130,000 clones, approximately 61% of which appear only once. The material sequenced was PBMCs. These TCRs come from a human donor in good health. Each CDR3 is given with its conserved first and last residue. Each record gives: clone size, V gene, D gene, J gene, CDR3 protein, CDR3 DNA. The D gene is left open where the match is weak. Expanded clones are given a class, and other clones once, few, many or no size at all.

few	TRBV5-4	TRBD1	TRBJ2-5	CASSYWTGKETQYF	TGTGCCAGCAGCTACTGGACAGGGAAAGAGACCCAGTACTTC
NA	TRBV5-1	NA	TRBJ2-3	CASSPPGGYTDTQYF	TGCGCCAGCAGCCCACCTGGGGGGTACACAGATACGCAGTATTTT
once	TRBV28	TRBD2	TRBJ2-3	CASSGASGRGSDTQYF	TGTGCCAGCAGTGGAGCTAGCGGGAGAGGGTCAGATACGCAGTATTTT
NA	TRBV7-9	TRBD1	TRBJ1-3	CASSHPQGVSSGNTIYF	TGTGCCAGCAGCCATCCCCAGGGGGTTAGCTCTGGAAACACCATATATTTT
NA	TRBV18	TRBD1	TRBJ1-1	CASSPPSDRALEAFF	TGTGCCAGCTCACCACCTTCCGACAGGGCGCTTGAAGCTTTCTTT
NA	TRBV28	NA	TRBJ1-2	CASSSQVYGYTF	TGTGCCAGCAGTTCACAGGTCTATGGCTACACCTTC
NA	TRBV28	NA	TRBJ1-2	CASSLPQGWAANYGYTF	TGTGCCAGCAGTTTACCTCAGGGTTGGGCAGCTAACTATGGCTACACCTTC
NA	TRBV5-1	TRBD1	TRBJ2-5	CASSLDGTGKQETQYF	TGCGCCAGCAGCTTGGATGGGACAGGGAAACAAGAGACCCAGTACTTC
NA	TRBV29-1	TRBD1	TRBJ2-3	CSVPFGTGAVTDTQYF	TGCAGCGTGCCCTTTGGGACAGGGGCCGTCACAGATACGCAGTATTTT
few	TRBV5-1	TRBD2	TRBJ2-7	CASAGGLAGVEQYF	TGCGCCAGCGCGGGAGGGCTAGCGGGAGTCGAGCAGTACTTC
NA	TRBV6-1	TRBD2	TRBJ2-2	CASSLAGVRTGELFF	TGTGCCAGCAGTTTAGCGGGAGTGCGGACCGGGGAGCTGTTTTTT
few	TRBV7-8	TRBD1	TRBJ2-7	CASSYITQGMGEQYF	TGTGCCAGCAGCTATATTACACAGGGGATGGGCGAGCAGTACTTC
few	TRBV7-3	NA	TRBJ2-1	CASSPGGTGTNEQFF	TGTGCCAGCAGCCCGGGGGGGACAGGGACCAATGAGCAGTTCTTC
few	TRBV20-1	TRBD1	TRBJ2-7	CSAPTGAEQYF	TGCAGTGCCCCCACAGGGGCCGAGCAGTACTTC
NA	TRBV7-2	TRBD1	TRBJ2-7	CASSVSTRQGYEQYF	TGTGCCAGCAGCGTCTCGACCCGACAGGGCTACGAGCAGTACTTC
NA	TRBV7-3	TRBD1	TRBJ2-7	CASTYPGGEQYF	TGTGCCAGTACTTATCCAGGGGGCGAGCAGTACTTC
NA	TRBV7-9	NA	TRBJ2-7	CASSLVSISYEQYF	TGTGCCAGCAGCTTAGTTAGCATCTCCTACGAGCAGTACTTC
NA	TRBV5-4	TRBD2	TRBJ2-7	CASSSRTSGSSYEQYF	TGTGCCAGCAGCTCAAGGACTAGCGGGAGTTCCTACGAGCAGTACTTC
few	TRBV7-9	TRBD2	TRBJ2-2	CASAKREVVTGELFF	TGTGCCAGCGCTAAGCGGGAGGTGGTTACCGGGGAGCTGTTTTTT
NA	TRBV28	NA	TRBJ2-7	CASTPQGSWEQYF	TGTGCCAGCACCCCCCAGGGGTCGTGGGAGCAGTACTTC